This passage covers 3 T cell receptor beta chains from one sample sequenced in a study of shared clonotypes between healthy human individuals (dated by TCRdb to the early 2020s). CD8 naive samples were CD45RO-negative cells positively selected for CCR7, giving a CD45RA+CCR7+ population that excluded TemRA cells. Libraries came from the immunoSEQ multiplex PCR assay. TCRdb took over this immuneACCESS table, retaining in-frame rearrangements with V and J assigned. Such tables are incomplete; in checked studies, under half of the missing clones stem from an unresolved V gene, and the remainder is unexplained. The sample yields 550,000 to 650,000 clones; 90% to 97% were counted once. The ten largest clonotypes hold about 0.12% of the sample. Input material: naive CD8+ T cells sorted from blood. The cell subset or site label of this sample denotes: CD45RA+CCR7+. The receptors come from a woman in her twenties or thirties in good health.

The chain employs TRBV29-1 and TRBJ1-2; D unresolved. The CDR3 sequence is 12 residues long. The germline CDR1 and CDR2 sequences are SQVTM and ANQGSEA. Trimming removed 6 bases from V and 6 bases from J, with 14 bases in between. The CDR3 DNA sequence: TGCAGCGTGGGCGGAGGTCTGGATGGCTACACCTTC. Its translation: CSVGGGLDGYTF.

The chain carries TRBV28 and TRBJ2-7; the match to TRBD2 covers 13 bases. The germline gives CDR1 MDHEN, CDR2 SYDVKM. V lost 3 bases and J lost 5; bases outside the gene matches: 13. The CDR3 loop spans 18 amino acids. This CDR3 is CASSFPTSGRVFSHEQYF. CDR3 nucleotides: TGTGCCAGCAGTTTCCCCACTAGCGGGAGGGTTTTTTCCCACGAGCAGTACTTC.

The sample holds one count of this clone. The rearrangement links TRBV6-6 to TRBJ1-4; D gene ambiguous. The CDR3 has 11 residues. V shed 6 bases and J shed 6 bases, with 5 bases lying between them. Germline V gene sequence: CDR1 MNHNY, CDR2 SVGAGI (reference sequence). CDR3 sequence reads: CASRDYEKLFF. CDR3 DNA: TGTGCCAGCAGGGATTATGAAAAACTGTTTTTT.